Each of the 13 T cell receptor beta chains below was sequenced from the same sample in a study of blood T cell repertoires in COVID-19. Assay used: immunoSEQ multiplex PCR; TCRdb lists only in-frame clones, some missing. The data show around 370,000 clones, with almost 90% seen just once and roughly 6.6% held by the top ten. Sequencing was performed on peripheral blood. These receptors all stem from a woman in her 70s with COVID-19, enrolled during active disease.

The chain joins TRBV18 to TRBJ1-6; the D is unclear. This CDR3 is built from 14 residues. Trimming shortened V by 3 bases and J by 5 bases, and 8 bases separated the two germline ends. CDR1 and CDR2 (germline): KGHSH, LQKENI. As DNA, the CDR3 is TGTGCCAGCTCACCGGCGGGAGATAATTCACCCCTCCACTTT. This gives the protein CASSPAGDNSPLHF.

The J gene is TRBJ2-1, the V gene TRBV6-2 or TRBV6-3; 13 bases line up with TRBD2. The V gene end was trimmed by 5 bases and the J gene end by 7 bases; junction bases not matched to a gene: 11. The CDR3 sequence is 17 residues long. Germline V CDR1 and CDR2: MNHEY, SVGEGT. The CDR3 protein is CASSPVMGLAGKNEQFF. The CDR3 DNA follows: TGTGCCAGCAGTCCCGTGATGGGACTAGCGGGGAAGAATGAGCAGTTCTTC.

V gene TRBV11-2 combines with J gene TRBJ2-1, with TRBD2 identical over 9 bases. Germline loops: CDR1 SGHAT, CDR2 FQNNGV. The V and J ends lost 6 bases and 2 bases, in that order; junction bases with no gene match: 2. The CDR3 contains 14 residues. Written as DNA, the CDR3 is TGTGCCAGCAGGGGGACTAGCACCTACAATGAGCAGTTCTTC. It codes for CASRGTSTYNEQFF.

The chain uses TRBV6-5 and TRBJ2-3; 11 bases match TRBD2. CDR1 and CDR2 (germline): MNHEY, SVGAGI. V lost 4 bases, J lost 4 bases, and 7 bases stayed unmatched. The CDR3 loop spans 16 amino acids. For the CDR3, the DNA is TGTGCCAGCAGTTCCCAATTAGCGGGGGGGCCAGATACGCAGTATTTT. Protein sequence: CASSSQLAGGPDTQYF.

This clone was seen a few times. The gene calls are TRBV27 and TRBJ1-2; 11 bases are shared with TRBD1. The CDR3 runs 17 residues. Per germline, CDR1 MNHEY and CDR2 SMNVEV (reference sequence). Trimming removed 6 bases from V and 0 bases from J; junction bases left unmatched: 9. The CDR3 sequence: CASRPDRGPLANYGYTF. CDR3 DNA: TGTGCCAGCAGGCCGGACAGGGGGCCGTTAGCTAACTATGGCTACACCTTC.

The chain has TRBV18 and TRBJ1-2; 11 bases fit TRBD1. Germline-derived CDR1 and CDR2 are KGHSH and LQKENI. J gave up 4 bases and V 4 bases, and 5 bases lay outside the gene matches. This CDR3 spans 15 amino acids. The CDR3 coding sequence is TGTGCCAGCTCACAGGACAGGGGGCCCTTCTATGGCTACACCTTC. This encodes CASSQDRGPFYGYTF.

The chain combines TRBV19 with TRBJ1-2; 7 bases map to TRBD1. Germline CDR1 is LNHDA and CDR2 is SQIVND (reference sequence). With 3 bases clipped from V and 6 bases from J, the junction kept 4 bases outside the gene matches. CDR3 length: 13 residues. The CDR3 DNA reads TGTGCCAGTAGTATCCGACAGGGAGATGGCTACACCTTC. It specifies CASSIRQGDGYTF.

The CDR3 DNA is TGTGCCAGCAGCCTCCAGGGGGGAGCGAATTCACCCCTCCACTTT. It translates to CASSLQGGANSPLHF. V and J are TRBV7-9 and TRBJ1-6; 7 bases fit TRBD1. J was trimmed by 7 bases and V by 5 bases; bases with no gene match: 8. The CDR3 length is 15 residues. The V gene's germline CDR1 is SEHNR and CDR2 FQNEAQ (reference sequence). Full variable domain (remainder filled in from reference TRBV7-9 and TRBJ1-6): DTGVSQNPRHKITKRGQNVTFRCDPISEHNRLYWYRQTLGQGPEFLTYFQNEAQLEKSRLLSDRFSAERPKGSFSTLEIQRTEQGDSAMYLCASSLQGGANSPLHFGNGTRLTVT.

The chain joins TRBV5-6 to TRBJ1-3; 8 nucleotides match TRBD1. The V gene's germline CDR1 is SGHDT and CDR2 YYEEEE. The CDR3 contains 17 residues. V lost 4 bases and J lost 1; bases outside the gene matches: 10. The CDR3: CASSLLPGQGSGNTIYF. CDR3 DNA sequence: TGTGCCAGCAGCCTTCTTCCCGGACAGGGTTCTGGAAACACCATATATTTT.

This CDR3 reads CASTIRAGWDYGYTF. Written as DNA, the CDR3 is TGTGCCAGCACCATAAGGGCGGGGTGGGACTATGGCTACACCTTC. The J gene is TRBJ1-2, the V gene TRBV27; D ambiguous. Trimming shortened V by 7 bases and J by 3 bases, and 18 bases separated the two germline ends. Germline V gene sequence: CDR1 MNHEY, CDR2 SMNVEV (reference sequence). CDR3 length equals 15 residues.

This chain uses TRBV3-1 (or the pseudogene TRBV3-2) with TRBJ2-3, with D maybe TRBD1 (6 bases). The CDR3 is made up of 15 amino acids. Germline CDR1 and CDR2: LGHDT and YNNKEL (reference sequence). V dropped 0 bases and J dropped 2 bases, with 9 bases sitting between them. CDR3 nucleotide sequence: TGTGCCAGCAGCCAAGATCGACAGGACACAGATACGCAGTATTTT. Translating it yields CASSQDRQDTDTQYF.

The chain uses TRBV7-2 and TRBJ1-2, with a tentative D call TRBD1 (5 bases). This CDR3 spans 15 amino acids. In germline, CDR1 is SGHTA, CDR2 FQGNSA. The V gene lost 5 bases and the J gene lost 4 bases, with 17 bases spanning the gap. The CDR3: CASSTRGSTTYGYTF. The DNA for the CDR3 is TGTGCCAGCAGCACGCGGGGCAGCACCACCTATGGCTACACCTTC.

The CDR3 here is CASSFSGASSYEQYF. CDR3 bases: TGTGCCAGCAGTTTCTCGGGGGCGAGCTCCTACGAGCAGTACTTC. The chain links TRBV6-5 to TRBJ2-7; D may be TRBD1 or TRBD2 (6 bases each). Germline V CDR1 and CDR2: MNHEY, SVGAGI. The CDR3 runs 15 residues. The V end was cut by 4 bases, the J end by 0 bases, with 13 bases between.